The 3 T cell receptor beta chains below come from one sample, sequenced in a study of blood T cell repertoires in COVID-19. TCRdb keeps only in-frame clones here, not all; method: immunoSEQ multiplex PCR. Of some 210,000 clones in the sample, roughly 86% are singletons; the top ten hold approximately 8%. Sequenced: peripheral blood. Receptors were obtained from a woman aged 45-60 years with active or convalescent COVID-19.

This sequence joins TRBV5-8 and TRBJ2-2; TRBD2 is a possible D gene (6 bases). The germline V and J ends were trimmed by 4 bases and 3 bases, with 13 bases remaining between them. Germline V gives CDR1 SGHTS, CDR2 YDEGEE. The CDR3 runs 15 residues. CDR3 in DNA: TGTGCCAGCAGCGCGGGACTCGCCTACACCGGGGAGCTGTTTTTT. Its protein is CASSAGLAYTGELFF.

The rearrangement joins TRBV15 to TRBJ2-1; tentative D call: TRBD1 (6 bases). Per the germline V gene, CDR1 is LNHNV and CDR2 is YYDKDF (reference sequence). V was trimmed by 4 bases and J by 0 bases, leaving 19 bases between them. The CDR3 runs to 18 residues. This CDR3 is CATSTPGGGQNSYNEQFF. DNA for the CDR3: TGTGCCACCAGCACTCCCGGTGGTGGACAGAACTCCTACAATGAGCAGTTCTTC.

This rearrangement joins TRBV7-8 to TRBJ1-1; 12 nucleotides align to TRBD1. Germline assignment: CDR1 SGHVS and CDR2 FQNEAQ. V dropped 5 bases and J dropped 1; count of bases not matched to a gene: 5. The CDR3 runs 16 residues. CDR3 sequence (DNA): TGTGCCAGCAGCCTGGGACAGGGGGCGCAGAACACTGAAGCTTTCTTT. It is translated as CASSLGQGAQNTEAFF.